Shown below are 14 T cell receptor beta chains from a single sample sequenced in a study of blood T cell repertoires in COVID-19. The method was immunoSEQ multiplex PCR; TCRdb's version includes in-frame clones alone and lacks a portion of them. The sample yields 150,000 to 200,000 clones, around 80% seen once. The specimen sequenced was PBMCs or T cells enriched from blood (not recorded which). The source of these receptors is a woman in her fifties or sixties who had recovered from COVID-19.

This chain links TRBV7-2 with TRBJ1-4; possibly TRBD1 for D (5 bases). V dropped 5 bases and J dropped 2 bases, with 12 bases sitting between them. The CDR3 is 15 amino acids. Looked up from germline, CDR1 is SGHTA and CDR2 is FQGNSA. The CDR3: CASSANGGTNEKLFF. CDR3 DNA: TGTGCCAGCAGCGCTAACGGGGGGACTAATGAAAAACTGTTTTTT.

The chain combines TRBV6-6 with TRBJ1-5; the match to TRBD1 covers 8 bases. This CDR3 has 15 amino acids. V lost 5 bases, J lost 3 bases, and 6 bases stayed unmatched. CDR1 is MNHNY and CDR2 is SVGAGI in the germline V gene (reference sequence). The CDR3 DNA is TGTGCCAGCAGTGCAGGGGGCAGAAACAATCAGCCCCAGCATTTT. The encoded protein is CASSAGGRNNQPQHF.

CDR3 sequence reads: CASSPGLAGINEQFF. The CDR3 coding sequence is TGTGCCAGCAGCCCCGGACTAGCGGGAATCAATGAGCAGTTCTTC. The chain combines TRBV7-2 with TRBJ2-1; 12 positions agree with TRBD2. Germline CDR1 SGHTA, CDR2 FQGNSA. J gave up 6 bases and V 5 bases, and 5 bases lay outside the gene matches. The CDR3 spans 15 residues.

This clone was counted between two and nine times. This chain connects TRBV11-2 to TRBJ1-2, with TRBD1 as a possible D gene (6 bases). The CDR3 extends over 17 amino acids. Deletions cut 4 bases from V and 8 bases from J, with 26 bases between. In germline, CDR1 is SGHAT, CDR2 FQNNGV. In nucleotides, the CDR3 is TGTGCCAGCAGCTCATTCCGGGGGGCGCGAAATGAATGGGGCTACACCTTC. Translated: CASSSFRGARNEWGYTF.

In this sample, this clone turned up once. The chain carries TRBV3-1 (or the pseudogene TRBV3-2) and TRBJ1-2; 7 bases align to TRBD1. There are 17 residues in the CDR3. V dropped 5 bases and J dropped 4; count of bases not matched to a gene: 16. Germline V CDR1 and CDR2: LGHDT, YNNKEL (reference sequence). This chain's CDR3 is CASSSRPSTGLLYGYTF. Written as DNA, the CDR3 is TGTGCCAGCAGCTCCCGACCATCGACAGGGCTCCTCTATGGCTACACCTTC.

The V gene is TRBV27, the J gene TRBJ2-7; TRBD2 matches 8 bases. The CDR3 consists of 15 residues. The ends lost 6 bases at V and 3 bases at J; junction bases unmatched: 10. The germline V gene encodes CDR1 MNHEY and CDR2 SMNVEV (reference sequence). The CDR3 DNA is TGTGCCAGCAGCCGAAGCCAGCGGGAGCTCTACGAGCAGTACTTC. Its translation: CASSRSQRELYEQYF.

This clone has a handful of counts. This chain uses TRBV6-1 with TRBJ2-7; 12 nucleotides line up with TRBD2. This CDR3 spans 16 amino acids. Trimming cost V 1 base and J 9 bases; bases outside gene matches: 10. Germline loops: CDR1 MNHNS, CDR2 SASEGT. The chain's CDR3 is CASSEDSTSGRRRQYF. The CDR3, as DNA: TGTGCCAGCAGTGAAGATTCGACTAGCGGGAGAAGGAGGCAGTACTTC.

The chain joins TRBV13 to TRBJ2-1, with 8 nucleotides matching TRBD1. The CDR3 runs 14 residues. With V trimmed by 4 bases and J by 8 bases, 7 bases remained unmatched. Germline CDR1 PRHDT, CDR2 FYEKMQ (reference sequence). CDR3 sequence (DNA): TGTGCCAGCAGCTCCAGGACAGGGCGGGATGAGCAGTTCTTC. This codes for CASSSRTGRDEQFF.

The V call is TRBV3-1 (or the pseudogene TRBV3-2), the J call TRBJ1-2, with 7 positions matching TRBD1. This CDR3 spans 13 amino acids. The germline gives CDR1 LGHDT, CDR2 YNNKEL (reference sequence). The J segment lost 4 bases and the V segment lost 1 base, leaving 0 bases of the junction unmatched. DNA for the CDR3: TGTGCCAGCAGCCAAGCAGGGGGCTATGGCTACACCTTC. Translated, it gives CASSQAGGYGYTF.

This rearrangement joins TRBV24-1 to TRBJ2-3, with 7 bases lining up with TRBD1. This CDR3 is 16 amino acids long. CDR1 is KGHDR, CDR2 SFDVKD, per germline. J lost 2 bases, V lost 0 bases, and 4 bases had no gene match. The CDR3 nucleotides read TGTGCCACCAGTGATTTGCGAGGGACAGTCACAGATACGCAGTATTTT. Translation gives CATSDLRGTVTDTQYF.

The J gene is TRBJ2-1, the V gene TRBV6-5, with 7 bases fitting TRBD1. The V gene end was trimmed by 7 bases and the J gene end by 10 bases; junction bases not matched to a gene: 7. The CDR3 has 12 amino acids. From germline, CDR1 is MNHEY and CDR2 SVGAGI. CDR3 in DNA: TGTGCCAGCATGATGACAGGGTGGGAGCAGTTCTTC. Protein sequence: CASMMTGWEQFF.

This sequence joins TRBV10-3 and TRBJ2-7; weak D call: TRBD1 (6 bases). CDR3 length: 14 residues. V lost 7 bases, J lost 2 bases, and 15 bases lay in between. Germline V gives CDR1 ENHRY, CDR2 SYGVKD. CDR3 nucleotide sequence: TGTGCCATCAATACGGACAGCCTACCCTACGAGCAGTACTTC. Translation: CAINTDSLPYEQYF.

The rearrangement joins TRBV28 to TRBJ1-2; D is undetermined. There are 16 residues in the CDR3. V lost 6 bases and J 2 bases, leaving 19 bases between the germline ends. The germline V gene encodes CDR1 MDHEN and CDR2 SYDVKM. The CDR3 DNA sequence: TGTGCCAGCAGCTTAGGAGGGAACCCCAGCAACTATGGCTACACCTTC. It translates to CASSLGGNPSNYGYTF.

CDR3 coding DNA: TGTGCCAGCAGTTTGGAGTTTGGGCTAGCCGGGGATACGCAGTATTTT. Amino acid sequence: CASSLEFGLAGDTQYF. The V and J genes are TRBV28 and TRBJ2-3; D might be TRBD2 (5 bases). The CDR3 contains 16 residues. V gave up 3 bases and J gave up 6 bases, with 19 bases separating them. CDR1 MDHEN and CDR2 SYDVKM come from the germline V gene.